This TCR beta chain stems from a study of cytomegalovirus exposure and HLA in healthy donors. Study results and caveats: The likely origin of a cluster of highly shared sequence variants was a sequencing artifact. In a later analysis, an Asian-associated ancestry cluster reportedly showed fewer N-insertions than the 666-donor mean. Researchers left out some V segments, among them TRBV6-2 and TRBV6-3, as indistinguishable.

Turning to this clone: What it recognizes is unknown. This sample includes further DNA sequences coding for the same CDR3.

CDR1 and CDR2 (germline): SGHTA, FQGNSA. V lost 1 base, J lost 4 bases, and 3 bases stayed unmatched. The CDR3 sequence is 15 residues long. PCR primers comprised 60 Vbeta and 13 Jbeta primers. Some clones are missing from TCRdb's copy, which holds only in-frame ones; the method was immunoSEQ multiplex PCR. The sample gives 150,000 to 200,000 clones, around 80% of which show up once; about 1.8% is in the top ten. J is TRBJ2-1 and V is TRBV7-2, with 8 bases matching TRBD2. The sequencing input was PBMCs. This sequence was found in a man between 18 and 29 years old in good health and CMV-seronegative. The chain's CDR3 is CASSLELAGYNEQFF. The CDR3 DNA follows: TGTGCCAGCAGCTTAGAGTTAGCGGGGTACAATGAGCAGTTCTTC.